Described below is a single T cell receptor beta chain sequence and its context. This PCR relied on a set of 60 Vbeta primers and 13 Jbeta primers. Clones were read by immunoSEQ multiplex PCR, and TCRdb kept only the in-frame ones, dropping some. Of fewer than 200,000 clones in the sample, under 90% were seen once. The data were obtained in a study of cytomegalovirus exposure and HLA in healthy donors. Study context: Genetic ancestry analysis placed around 76% of the roughly 400 donors that were genotyped in the Caucasian-associated cluster.

The germline gives CDR1 SGHAT, CDR2 FQNNGV. The CDR3 is 14 residues long. V lost 6 bases, J lost 6 bases, and 12 bases lay in between. This TCR derives from a male donor in good health and CMV-seronegative. This chain links TRBV11-2 with TRBJ1-6; D is unresolved. Material for sequencing was PBMCs. The chain's CDR3 is CASSLAGSNSPLHF. CDR3 in DNA: TGTGCCAGCAGTCTAGCGGGGAGTAATTCACCCCTCCACTTT.